These 30 T cell receptor beta chains originate from one sample sequenced in a study of blood T cell repertoires in COVID-19. Only in-frame clones appear in the TCRdb table, and some are missing; sequencing was by immunoSEQ multiplex PCR. Seen here are 85,000 to 130,000 clones, roughly nine tenths observed once, and the top ten hold roughly 6%. Specimen: peripheral blood. These receptors were taken from a human donor in a cohort sampled during active COVID-19.

The rearrangement joins TRBV6-6 to TRBJ2-7; weak D call: TRBD1 (5 bases). Germline V gene lookup returns CDR1 MNHNY and CDR2 SVGAGI (reference sequence). The CDR3 consists of 15 residues. The V gene lost 2 bases and the J gene lost 7 bases, with 18 bases spanning the gap. For the CDR3, the DNA is TGTGCCAGCAGTTACGGGGCGGATTCGGTGAGGGAGCAGTACTTC. Amino acid sequence: CASSYGADSVREQYF.

J is TRBJ1-1 and V is TRBV19; the D gene is possibly TRBD1 (5 bases). V was shortened by 7 bases and J by 0 bases, with 15 bases between the two germline ends. Germline V gives CDR1 LNHDA, CDR2 SQIVND (reference sequence). The CDR3 is 15 residues long. In DNA form, the CDR3 reads TGTGCCAGTAAACCTTGGGGCAGGATGAACACTGAAGCTTTCTTT. This encodes CASKPWGRMNTEAFF.

The J gene is TRBJ2-1, the V gene TRBV5-4, with 9 bases fitting TRBD1. The V segment lost 0 bases and the J segment 4 bases; nucleotides outside the gene matches: 11. Germline CDR1 is SGHNT and CDR2 is YYREEE (reference sequence). The CDR3 covers 18 residues. This CDR3 reads CASSLDGTGKRSYNEQFF. The CDR3 DNA sequence: TGTGCCAGCAGCTTGGATGGGACAGGGAAACGTTCATACAATGAGCAGTTCTTC.

The gene calls are TRBV27 and TRBJ1-4; 9 bases are a match to TRBD1. The CDR3 runs to 20 residues. Trimming removed 7 bases from V and 7 bases from J; junction bases left unmatched: 25. Germline assignment: CDR1 MNHEY and CDR2 SMNVEV (reference sequence). The CDR3, as DNA: TGTGCCAGCACCTTCCCACCCACTGTCCCGGGACAGGGCCGTGGTGAAAAACTGTTTTTT. Its protein product is CASTFPPTVPGQGRGEKLFF.

This chain links TRBV6-5 with TRBJ2-5, with 7 bases lining up with TRBD2. Per germline, CDR1 MNHEY and CDR2 SVGAGI. CDR3 length: 15 amino acids. V lost 0 bases, J lost 1 base, and 2 bases stayed unmatched. As DNA, the CDR3 is TGTGCCAGCAGTTACTCGTTAGCGGGCCAAGAGACCCAGTACTTC. Translation: CASSYSLAGQETQYF.

This chain joins TRBV2 and TRBJ2-1; TRBD2 agrees at 8 bases. The CDR3 is 16 amino acids. V lost 7 bases and J lost 6; bases outside the gene matches: 14. Germline V gives CDR1 SNHLY, CDR2 FYNNEI. Here the CDR3 reads CASTSEFSSGANEQFF. CDR3 DNA sequence: TGTGCCAGCACCTCAGAATTTAGTAGCGGGGCCAATGAGCAGTTCTTC.

The rearrangement links TRBV4-2 to TRBJ1-2; D gene ambiguous. The CDR3 loop spans 15 amino acids. V was clipped by 4 bases and J by 2 bases, with 14 bases between them. The V gene's germline CDR1 is LGHNA and CDR2 YNFKEQ. CDR3 amino acids: CASSPLTDSNYGYTF. The CDR3 DNA reads TGTGCCAGCAGCCCCCTTACTGATTCAAACTATGGCTACACCTTC.

The chain joins TRBV2 to TRBJ2-3; D is possibly TRBD1 (5 bases). There are 15 residues in the CDR3. The germline gives CDR1 SNHLY, CDR2 FYNNEI. V shed 5 bases and J shed 2 bases, with 14 bases lying between them. The CDR3 nucleotides read TGTGCCAGCAGTATGAACAGGTCCCCCACAGATACGCAGTATTTT. It is translated as CASSMNRSPTDTQYF.

The chain combines TRBV5-8 with TRBJ2-6, with TRBD1 matching 7 bases. Germline CDR1 SGHTS, CDR2 YDEGEE. The J segment lost 0 bases and the V segment lost 4 bases, leaving 7 bases of the junction unmatched. There are 17 residues in the CDR3. The CDR3 loop reads CASSPDRRSSGANVLTF. CDR3 DNA sequence: TGTGCCAGCAGCCCGGACAGGAGAAGCTCTGGGGCCAACGTCCTGACTTTC.

V usage is TRBV5-1 and J usage is TRBJ1-6; 9 bases line up with TRBD1. The CDR3 contains 15 residues. V lost 7 bases and J lost 7; bases outside the gene matches: 9. Per germline, CDR1 SGHRS and CDR2 YFSETQ. CDR3 sequence: CASPWTGERNSPLHF. CDR3 DNA: TGCGCCAGCCCCTGGACAGGGGAGAGGAATTCACCCCTCCACTTT.

This clone appeared once. The chain couples TRBV11-3 to TRBJ2-1; TRBD2 matches 10 bases. V lost 6 bases, J lost 9 bases, and 8 bases stayed unmatched. This CDR3 has 14 residues. Germline CDR1 is SGHNT and CDR2 is YENEEA. CDR3 region: CASSLAGAGGEQFF. The CDR3 nucleotides are TGTGCCAGCAGTCTAGCGGGAGCAGGAGGTGAGCAGTTCTTC.

The J gene is TRBJ2-1, the V gene TRBV30; 10 nucleotides agree with TRBD2. The CDR3 totals 15 residues. Unmatched junction bases numbered 8, after V lost 4 bases and J lost 5 bases. Germline-derived CDR1 and CDR2 are GTSNPN and SVGIG (reference sequence). The CDR3 region is CAWNSLAGGHNEQFF. The CDR3 DNA reads as TGTGCCTGGAATAGCTTAGCGGGAGGCCACAATGAGCAGTTCTTC. Drawing the rest from reference TRBV30 and TRBJ2-1, the complete variable domain is SQTIHQWPATLVQPVGSPLSLECTVEGTSNPNLYWYRQAAGRGLQLLFYSVGIGQISSEVPQNLSASRPQDRQFILSSKKLLLSDSGFYLCAWNSLAGGHNEQFFGPGTRLTVL.

V and J are TRBV4-3 and TRBJ1-1; 9 bases match TRBD1. Germline CDR1 and CDR2: LGHNA and YSLEER. The CDR3 has 18 amino acids. Trimming cost V 4 bases and J 4 bases; bases outside gene matches: 16. This CDR3 reads CASSPQRRHTGGPTEAFF. The DNA for the CDR3 is TGCGCCAGCAGCCCGCAGCGGCGGCACACAGGGGGCCCCACTGAAGCTTTCTTT.

V gene TRBV19 combines with J gene TRBJ1-1; D gene unclear. V was cut by 11 bases and J by 3 bases, with 16 bases left in between. Germline V gene data show CDR1 as LNHDA and CDR2 as SQIVND (reference sequence). The CDR3 covers 13 residues. CDR3 loop: CAVTGSADTEAFF. The CDR3 DNA follows: TGTGCCGTGACTGGCTCCGCGGACACTGAAGCTTTCTTT.

The chain carries TRBV10-3 and TRBJ2-1, with 8 positions matching TRBD2. This CDR3 has 13 amino acids. V lost 8 bases, J lost 4 bases, and 4 bases stayed unmatched. The germline V gene has CDR1 ENHRY and CDR2 SYGVKD. CDR3 protein: CAICSGGYNEQFF. The CDR3 nucleotides read TGTGCCATCTGTTCGGGGGGGTACAATGAGCAGTTCTTC.

This chain links TRBV24-1 with TRBJ2-1; TRBD2 agrees at 9 bases. With 6 bases clipped from V and 3 bases from J, the junction kept 11 bases outside the gene matches. The length of the CDR3 is 17 residues. CDR1 is KGHDR, CDR2 SFDVKD, per germline. CDR3 region: CATSPRYSGSGYNEQFF. The DNA of the CDR3 is TGTGCCACCAGTCCCCGGTATAGCGGGAGTGGCTACAATGAGCAGTTCTTC.

The J gene is TRBJ1-3, the V gene TRBV7-8; tentatively, D is TRBD1 (6 bases). Germline lookup yields CDR1 SGHVS and CDR2 FQNEAQ. V was trimmed by 2 bases and J by 4 bases, leaving 24 bases between them. The CDR3 length is 19 residues. CDR3: CASSLKTGNTVVRGNTIYF. The CDR3 nucleotides read TGTGCCAGCAGCTTAAAAACAGGGAATACTGTCGTTCGAGGAAACACCATATATTTT.

In this sample, this clone turned up once. This chain joins TRBV5-1 and TRBJ2-3; D uncertain. CDR1 and CDR2 (germline): SGHRS, YFSETQ. Trimming removed 3 bases from V and 2 bases from J, with 19 bases in between. The CDR3 extends over 17 amino acids. This CDR3 reads CASSSQAVSTPTDTQYF. The CDR3 bases are TGCGCCAGCAGCTCCCAGGCTGTCTCTACACCCACAGATACGCAGTATTTT.

V gene TRBV6-2 or TRBV6-3 combines with J gene TRBJ2-1; possible D gene TRBD1, 8 bases. Germline V gene lookup returns CDR1 MNHEY and CDR2 SVGEGT. Trimming removed 5 bases from V and 4 bases from J, with 12 bases in between. The CDR3 loop spans 14 amino acids. The CDR3: CASSKQGGYNEQFF. The CDR3 nucleotides are TGTGCCAGCAGTAAACAGGGGGGGTACAATGAGCAGTTCTTC.

The genes are TRBV28 and TRBJ1-3; a possible D gene is TRBD1 (5 bases). The CDR3 runs 14 residues. CDR1 and CDR2 (germline): MDHEN, SYDVKM. V lost 5 bases and J 0 bases, leaving 8 bases between the germline ends. The CDR3 DNA is TGTGCCAGCAGTCGACAGAGCTCTGGAAACACCATATATTTT. It translates to CASSRQSSGNTIYF.

V is TRBV19 and J is TRBJ2-4, with D possibly being TRBD2 (5 bases). Germline loops: CDR1 LNHDA, CDR2 SQIVND (reference sequence). This CDR3 has 13 residues. Trimming removed 2 bases at V and 3 bases at J, with 5 bases between. The CDR3 here is CASSITSKNIQYF. CDR3 in DNA: TGTGCCAGTAGTATAACTAGCAAAAACATTCAGTACTTC. Combining the CDR3 with reference TRBV19 and TRBJ2-4 gives the whole variable domain DGGITQSPKYLFRKEGQNVTLSCEQNLNHDAMYWYRQDPGQGLRLIYYSQIVNDFQKGDIAEGYSVSREKKESFPLTVTSAQKNPTAFYLCASSITSKNIQYFGAGTRLSVL.

This rearrangement joins TRBV10-1 to TRBJ1-1; tentative D call: TRBD1 (6 bases). Germline V gives CDR1 WNHNN, CDR2 SYGVQD (reference sequence). The CDR3 has 13 residues. The V end lost 6 bases, the J end lost 4 bases, and 12 bases lay between the germline ends. This chain's CDR3 is CASRVIQGTEAFF. The CDR3 coding sequence is TGCGCCAGCAGGGTTATACAGGGCACTGAAGCTTTCTTT.

CDR3 DNA: TGTGCCAGCACCCGACGGGGAGACCGCGCGGGGTATGGCTACACCTTC. This gives the protein CASTRRGDRAGYGYTF. The gene calls are TRBV3-1 (or the pseudogene TRBV3-2) and TRBJ1-2, with unresolved D. V was trimmed by 7 bases and J by 5 bases, leaving 23 bases between them. Per the germline V gene, CDR1 is LGHDT and CDR2 is YNNKEL (reference sequence). CDR3 length: 16 amino acids.

This clone was detected only a few times. The chain combines TRBV7-9 with TRBJ2-1; weak D call: TRBD1 (5 bases). There are 12 residues in the CDR3. V was trimmed by 5 bases and J by 9 bases, leaving 11 bases between them. Per germline, CDR1 SEHNR and CDR2 FQNEAQ (reference sequence). CDR3 in amino acids: CASSRRDLEQFF. The CDR3 DNA is TGTGCCAGCAGCCGCAGGGATCTTGAGCAGTTCTTC.

The genes are TRBV6-4 and TRBJ2-3; D is uncertain. The CDR3 consists of 13 residues. CDR1 is MRHNA, CDR2 SNTAGT, per germline. The ends were cut back, 4 bases at V and 10 bases at J, with 15 bases in the middle. The CDR3 region has the DNA TGTGCCAGCAGTGGTGGTCACCTTCAGGCGCAGTATTTT. Translation gives CASSGGHLQAQYF.

The gene calls are TRBV5-1 and TRBJ2-5, with 10 bases fitting TRBD2. The junction had 4 bases not matched to a gene; V was cut back by 4 bases and J by 1 base. CDR1 and CDR2 (germline): SGHRS, YFSETQ. The CDR3 is 15 residues long. This chain's CDR3 is CASSGSGGIQETQYF. The CDR3, as DNA: TGCGCCAGCAGCGGTAGCGGGGGGATCCAAGAGACCCAGTACTTC.

The chain has TRBV4-3 and TRBJ1-2; D is perhaps TRBD1 (5 bases). This CDR3 contains 16 residues. The V and J ends lost 0 bases and 8 bases respectively, with 19 bases between them. The germline CDR1 and CDR2 sequences are LGHNA and YSLEER. Here the CDR3 DNA reads TGCGCCAGCAGCCAAGACTCGGGGGGAGGGCGCGGAGGCTACACCTTC. Encoded protein: CASSQDSGGGRGGYTF.

The rearrangement joins TRBV29-1 to TRBJ2-1; TRBD1 aligns across 7 bases. The V segment lost 0 bases and the J segment 0 bases; nucleotides outside the gene matches: 8. Looked up from germline, CDR1 is SQVTM and CDR2 is ANQGSEA. CDR3 length: 17 residues. Here the CDR3 reads CSVEDGRGGSSYNEQFF. In nucleotides, the CDR3 is TGCAGCGTTGAAGATGGTCGAGGGGGCAGCTCCTACAATGAGCAGTTCTTC.

As DNA, the CDR3 is TGTGCCACCAGTGATACTAGCGGGGGGGCTATTGAGCAGTTCTTC. This codes for CATSDTSGGAIEQFF. The chain has TRBV24-1 and TRBJ2-1; 13 bases are a match to TRBD2. The J segment lost 9 bases and the V segment lost 3 bases, leaving 4 bases of the junction unmatched. The length of the CDR3 is 15 residues. CDR1 is KGHDR, CDR2 SFDVKD, per germline.

V is TRBV28 and J is TRBJ1-3; D is unclear. The CDR3 length is 13 residues. Germline V gene lookup returns CDR1 MDHEN and CDR2 SYDVKM. V was cut by 2 bases and J by 4 bases, with 6 bases left in between. CDR3 residues: CASSLNGGNTIYF. The CDR3 DNA sequence: TGTGCCAGCAGTTTAAACGGGGGAAACACCATATATTTT.